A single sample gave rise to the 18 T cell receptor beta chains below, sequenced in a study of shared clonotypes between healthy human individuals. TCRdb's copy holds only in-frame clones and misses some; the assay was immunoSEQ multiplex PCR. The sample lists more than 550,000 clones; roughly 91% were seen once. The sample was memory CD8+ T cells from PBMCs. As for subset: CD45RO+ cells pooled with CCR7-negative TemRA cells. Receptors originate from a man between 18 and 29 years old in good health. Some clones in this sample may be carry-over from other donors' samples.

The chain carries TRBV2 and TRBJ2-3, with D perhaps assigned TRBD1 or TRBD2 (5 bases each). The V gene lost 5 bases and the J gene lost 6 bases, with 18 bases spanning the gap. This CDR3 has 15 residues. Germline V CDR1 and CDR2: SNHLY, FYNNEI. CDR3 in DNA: TGTGCCAGCAGTTCGAGTGCAGGGCGCGGGGATACGCAGTATTTT. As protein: CASSSSAGRGDTQYF.

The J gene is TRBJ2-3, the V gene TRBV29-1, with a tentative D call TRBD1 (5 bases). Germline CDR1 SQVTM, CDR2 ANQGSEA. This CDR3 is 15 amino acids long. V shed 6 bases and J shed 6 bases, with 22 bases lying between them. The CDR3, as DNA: TGCAGCGTCTGGCGGACCGCGCAGGGATCCGATACGCAGTATTTT. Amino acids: CSVWRTAQGSDTQYF.

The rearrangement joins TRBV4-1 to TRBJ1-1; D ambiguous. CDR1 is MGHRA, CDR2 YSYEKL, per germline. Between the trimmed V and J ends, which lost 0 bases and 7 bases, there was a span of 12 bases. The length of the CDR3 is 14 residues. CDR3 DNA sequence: TGCGCCAGCAGCCAAGACGCACGTCCTAATGAAGCTTTCTTT. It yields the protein CASSQDARPNEAFF.

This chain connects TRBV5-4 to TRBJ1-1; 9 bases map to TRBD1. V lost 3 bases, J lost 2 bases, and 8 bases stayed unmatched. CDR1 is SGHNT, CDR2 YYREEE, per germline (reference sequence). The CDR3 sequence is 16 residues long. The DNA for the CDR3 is TGTGCCAGCAGCTCCTACCTGGACAGGGGAAACACTGAAGCTTTCTTT. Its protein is CASSSYLDRGNTEAFF. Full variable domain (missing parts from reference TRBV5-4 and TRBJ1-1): ETGVTQSPTHLIKTRGQQVTLRCSSQSGHNTVSWYQQALGQGPQFIFQYYREEENGRGNFPPRFSGLQFPNYSSELNVNALELDDSALYLCASSSYLDRGNTEAFFGQGTRLTVV.

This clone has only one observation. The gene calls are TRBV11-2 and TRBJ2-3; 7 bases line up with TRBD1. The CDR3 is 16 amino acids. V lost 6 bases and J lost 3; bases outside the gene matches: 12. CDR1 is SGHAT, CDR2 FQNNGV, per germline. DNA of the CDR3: TGTGCCAGCAGAAGCAGACAGGGTTCTGTGACAGATACGCAGTATTTT. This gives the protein CASRSRQGSVTDTQYF.

CDR3 protein: CASNREGEQFF. CDR3 bases: TGTGCCAGCAACCGCGAAGGCGAGCAGTTCTTC. V is TRBV28 and J is TRBJ2-1; no clear D gene. The CDR3 covers 11 residues. With 7 bases removed from V and 10 bases from J, the gap between germline ends came to 11 bases. Per the germline V gene, CDR1 is MDHEN and CDR2 is SYDVKM.

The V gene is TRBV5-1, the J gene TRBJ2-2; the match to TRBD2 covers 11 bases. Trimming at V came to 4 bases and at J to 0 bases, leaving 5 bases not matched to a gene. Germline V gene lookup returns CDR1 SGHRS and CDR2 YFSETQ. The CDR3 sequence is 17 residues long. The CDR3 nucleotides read TGCGCCAGCAGCCTGAGGACTAGCGGGCCGAACACCGGGGAGCTGTTTTTT. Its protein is CASSLRTSGPNTGELFF.

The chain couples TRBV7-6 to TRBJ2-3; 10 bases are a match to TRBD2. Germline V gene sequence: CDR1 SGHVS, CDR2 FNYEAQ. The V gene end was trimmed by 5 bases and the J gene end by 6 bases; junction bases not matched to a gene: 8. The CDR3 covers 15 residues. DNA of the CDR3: TGTGCCAGCAGCGCAACTAGCGGGATAAGTGATACGCAGTATTTT. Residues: CASSATSGISDTQYF.

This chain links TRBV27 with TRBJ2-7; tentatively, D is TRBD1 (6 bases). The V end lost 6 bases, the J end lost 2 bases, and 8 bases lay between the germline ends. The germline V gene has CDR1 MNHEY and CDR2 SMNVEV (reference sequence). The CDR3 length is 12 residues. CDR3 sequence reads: CASRQGPYEQYF. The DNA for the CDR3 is TGTGCCAGCAGACAGGGCCCCTACGAGCAGTACTTC.

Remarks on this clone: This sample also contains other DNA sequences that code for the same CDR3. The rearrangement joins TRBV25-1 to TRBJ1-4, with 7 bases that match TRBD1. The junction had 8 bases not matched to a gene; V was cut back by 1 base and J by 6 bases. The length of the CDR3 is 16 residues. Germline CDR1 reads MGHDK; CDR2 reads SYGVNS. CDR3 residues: CASSESRGRGDEKLFF. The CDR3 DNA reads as TGTGCCAGCAGTGAATCCAGGGGCAGGGGGGATGAAAAACTGTTTTTT.

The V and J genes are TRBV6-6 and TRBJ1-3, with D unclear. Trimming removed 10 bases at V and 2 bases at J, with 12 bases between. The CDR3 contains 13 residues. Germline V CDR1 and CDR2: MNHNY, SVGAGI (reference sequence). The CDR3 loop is CATLSAPGNTIYF. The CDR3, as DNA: TGTGCCACACTATCGGCACCTGGAAACACCATATATTTT.

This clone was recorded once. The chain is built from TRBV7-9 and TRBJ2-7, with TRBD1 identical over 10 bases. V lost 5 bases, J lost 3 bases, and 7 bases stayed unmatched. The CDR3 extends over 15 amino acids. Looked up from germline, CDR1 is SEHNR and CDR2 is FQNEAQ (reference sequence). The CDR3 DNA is TGTGCCAGCAGCACACCGGGACAGGGGATCTACGAGCAGTACTTC. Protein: CASSTPGQGIYEQYF. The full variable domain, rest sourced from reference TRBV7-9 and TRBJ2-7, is DTGVSQNPRHKITKRGQNVTFRCDPISEHNRLYWYRQTLGQGPEFLTYFQNEAQLEKSRLLSDRFSAERPKGSFSTLEIQRTEQGDSAMYLCASSTPGQGIYEQYFGPGTRLTVT.

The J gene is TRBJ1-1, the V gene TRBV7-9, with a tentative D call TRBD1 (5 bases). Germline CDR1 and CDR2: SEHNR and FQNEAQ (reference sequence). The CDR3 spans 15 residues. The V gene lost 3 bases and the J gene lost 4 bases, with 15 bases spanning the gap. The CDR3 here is CASSFPQGGSTEAFF. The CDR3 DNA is TGTGCCAGCAGCTTCCCCCAGGGCGGGAGCACTGAAGCTTTCTTT. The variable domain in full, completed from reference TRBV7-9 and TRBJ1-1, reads DTGVSQNPRHKITKRGQNVTFRCDPISEHNRLYWYRQTLGQGPEFLTYFQNEAQLEKSRLLSDRFSAERPKGSFSTLEIQRTEQGDSAMYLCASSFPQGGSTEAFFGQGTRLTVV.

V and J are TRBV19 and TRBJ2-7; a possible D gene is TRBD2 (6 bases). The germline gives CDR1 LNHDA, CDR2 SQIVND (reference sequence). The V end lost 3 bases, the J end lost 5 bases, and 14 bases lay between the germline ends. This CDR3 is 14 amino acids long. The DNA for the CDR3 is TGTGCCAGTAGTATGAGGAGGGAGTGGGACGAGCAGTACTTC. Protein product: CASSMRREWDEQYF.

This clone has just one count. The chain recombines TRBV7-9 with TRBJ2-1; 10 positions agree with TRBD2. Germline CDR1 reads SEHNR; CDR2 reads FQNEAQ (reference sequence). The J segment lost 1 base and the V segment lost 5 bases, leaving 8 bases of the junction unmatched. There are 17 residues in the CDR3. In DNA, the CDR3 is TGTGCCAGCAGCGCCCAGCCAGCGGGAGGGTCCTACAATGAGCAGTTCTTC. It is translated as CASSAQPAGGSYNEQFF.

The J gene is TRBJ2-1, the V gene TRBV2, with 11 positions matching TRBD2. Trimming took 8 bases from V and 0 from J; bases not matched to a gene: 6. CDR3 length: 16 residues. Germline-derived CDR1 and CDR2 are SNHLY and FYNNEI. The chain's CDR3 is CASEASGRSSYNEQFF. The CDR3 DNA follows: TGTGCCAGCGAAGCTAGCGGGAGGAGCTCCTACAATGAGCAGTTCTTC.

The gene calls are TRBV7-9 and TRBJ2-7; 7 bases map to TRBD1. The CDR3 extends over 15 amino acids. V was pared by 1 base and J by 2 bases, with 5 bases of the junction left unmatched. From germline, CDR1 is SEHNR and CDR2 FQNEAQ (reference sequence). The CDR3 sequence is CASSLDRGHAYEQYF. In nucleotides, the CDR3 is TGTGCCAGCAGCTTAGACAGGGGCCACGCCTACGAGCAGTACTTC. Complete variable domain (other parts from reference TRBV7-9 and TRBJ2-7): DTGVSQNPRHKITKRGQNVTFRCDPISEHNRLYWYRQTLGQGPEFLTYFQNEAQLEKSRLLSDRFSAERPKGSFSTLEIQRTEQGDSAMYLCASSLDRGHAYEQYFGPGTRLTVT.

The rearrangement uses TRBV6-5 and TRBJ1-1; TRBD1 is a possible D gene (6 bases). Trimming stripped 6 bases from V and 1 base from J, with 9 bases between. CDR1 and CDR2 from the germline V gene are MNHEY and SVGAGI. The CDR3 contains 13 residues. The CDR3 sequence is CASRNRENTEAFF. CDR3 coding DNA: TGTGCCAGCAGGAACAGGGAGAACACTGAAGCTTTCTTT.